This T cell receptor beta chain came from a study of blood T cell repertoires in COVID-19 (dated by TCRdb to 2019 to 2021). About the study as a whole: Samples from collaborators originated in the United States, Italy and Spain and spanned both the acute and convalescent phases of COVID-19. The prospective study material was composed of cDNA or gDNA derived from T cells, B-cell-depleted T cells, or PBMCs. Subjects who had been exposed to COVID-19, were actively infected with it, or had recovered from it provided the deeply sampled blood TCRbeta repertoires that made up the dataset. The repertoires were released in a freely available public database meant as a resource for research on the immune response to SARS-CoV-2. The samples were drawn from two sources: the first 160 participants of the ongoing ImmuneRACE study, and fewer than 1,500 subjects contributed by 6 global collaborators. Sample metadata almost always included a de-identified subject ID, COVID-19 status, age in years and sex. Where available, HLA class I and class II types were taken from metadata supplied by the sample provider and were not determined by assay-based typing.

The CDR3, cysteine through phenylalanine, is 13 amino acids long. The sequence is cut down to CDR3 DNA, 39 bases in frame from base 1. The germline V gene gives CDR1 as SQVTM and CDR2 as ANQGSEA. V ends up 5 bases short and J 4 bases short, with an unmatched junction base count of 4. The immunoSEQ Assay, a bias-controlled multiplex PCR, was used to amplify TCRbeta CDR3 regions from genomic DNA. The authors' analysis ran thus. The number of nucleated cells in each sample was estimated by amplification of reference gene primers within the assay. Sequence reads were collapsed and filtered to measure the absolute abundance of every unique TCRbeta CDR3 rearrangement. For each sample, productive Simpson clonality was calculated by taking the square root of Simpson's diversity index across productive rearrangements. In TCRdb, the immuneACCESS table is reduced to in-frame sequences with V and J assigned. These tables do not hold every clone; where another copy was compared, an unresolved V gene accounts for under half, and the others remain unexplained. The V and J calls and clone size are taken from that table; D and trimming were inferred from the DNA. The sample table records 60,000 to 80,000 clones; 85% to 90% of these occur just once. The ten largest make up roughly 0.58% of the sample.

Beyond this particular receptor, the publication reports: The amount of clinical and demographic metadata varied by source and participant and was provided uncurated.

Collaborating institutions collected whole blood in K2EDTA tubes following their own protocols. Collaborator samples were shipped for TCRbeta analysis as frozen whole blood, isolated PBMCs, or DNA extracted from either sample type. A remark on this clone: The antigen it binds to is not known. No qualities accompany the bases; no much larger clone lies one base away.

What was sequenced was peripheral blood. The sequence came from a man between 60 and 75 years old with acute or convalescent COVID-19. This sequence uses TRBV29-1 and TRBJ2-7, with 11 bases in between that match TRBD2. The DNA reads TGCAGCGTTATAGCGGGAGGGAATTACGAGCAGTACTTC. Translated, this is CSVIAGGNYEQYF.